One and the same sample provided the 10 T cell receptor beta chains below, sequenced in a study of blood T cell repertoires in COVID-19. The table came from immunoSEQ multiplex PCR; TCRdb's copy has only in-frame clones and leaves some out. The table has about 430,000 clones, around 87% seen once. Source material: PBMCs or T cells enriched from blood (not recorded which). These TCRs come from a woman aged 25-40 years with acute COVID-19.

This clone was seen just once. The chain employs TRBV28 and TRBJ2-7; D is unclear. CDR3 length: 13 residues. V was trimmed by 1 base and J by 4 bases, leaving 8 bases between them. CDR1 is MDHEN, CDR2 SYDVKM, per germline. The CDR3 region is CASSLYPAYEQYF. The CDR3 DNA sequence: TGTGCCAGCAGTTTATATCCCGCGTACGAGCAGTACTTC.

The CDR3 DNA reads as TGTGCCAGCAGTGGTCAACAGGTCTCTGGAAACACCATATATTTT. Its translation is CASSGQQVSGNTIYF. The rearrangement links TRBV9 to TRBJ1-3, with D maybe TRBD1 (5 bases). There are 15 residues in the CDR3. Trimming pared 5 bases from V and 0 bases from J, leaving 12 bases between. Germline V gives CDR1 SGDLS, CDR2 YYNGEE. The variable domain in full, completed from reference TRBV9 and TRBJ1-3, reads DSGVTQTPKHLITATGQRVTLRCSPRSGDLSVYWYQQSLDQGLQFLIQYYNGEERAKGNILERFSAQQFPDLHSELNLSSLELGDSALYFCASSGQQVSGNTIYFGEGSWLTVV.

V is TRBV7-9 and J is TRBJ1-5; the match to TRBD1 covers 7 bases. The germline V gene has CDR1 SEHNR and CDR2 FQNEAQ (reference sequence). This CDR3 region has 15 residues. V dropped 1 base and J dropped 5; count of bases not matched to a gene: 5. The CDR3 coding sequence is TGTGCCAGCAGCTTAGGACAGGGCCCCTATCAGCCCCAGCATTTT. Residues: CASSLGQGPYQPQHF.

The chain joins TRBV2 to TRBJ2-2, with D tentatively TRBD1 (6 bases). Germline-derived CDR1 and CDR2 are SNHLY and FYNNEI. V lost 6 bases to trimming and J lost 1 base, with 9 bases between them. The CDR3 contains 14 residues. CDR3 loop: CASRVQGNTGELFF. In DNA, the CDR3 is TGTGCCAGCAGGGTACAGGGGAACACCGGGGAGCTGTTTTTT.

The rearrangement uses TRBV6-5 and TRBJ1-4; D possibly corresponds to TRBD1 (6 bases). The V and J ends lost 6 bases and 4 bases respectively, with 12 bases between them. The CDR3 contains 14 residues. Germline-derived CDR1 and CDR2 are MNHEY and SVGAGI. CDR3 residues: CASRGTIDNEKLFF. CDR3 in DNA: TGTGCCAGCAGGGGGACAATAGATAATGAAAAACTGTTTTTT.

The chain has TRBV2 and TRBJ1-2, with a weak D call TRBD1 (5 bases). CDR3 length: 13 residues. CDR1 and CDR2 (germline): SNHLY, FYNNEI. Trimming removed 6 bases from V and 10 bases from J, with 18 bases in between. In DNA, the CDR3 is TGTGCCAGCAGAGCGATAGGGGCCTGGGACTACACCTTC. Residues: CASRAIGAWDYTF.

This chain uses TRBV30 with TRBJ2-3, with 10 bases fitting TRBD2. The V gene's germline CDR1 is GTSNPN and CDR2 SVGIG (reference sequence). V was pared by 1 base and J by 0 bases, with 10 bases of the junction left unmatched. This CDR3 is 18 amino acids long. CDR3 protein: CAWSDIAGGYTSTDTQYF. The DNA of the CDR3 is TGTGCCTGGAGTGATATAGCGGGGGGTTACACTAGCACAGATACGCAGTATTTT.

The chain combines TRBV30 with TRBJ1-5; no clear D. V dropped 2 bases and J dropped 2 bases, with 10 bases sitting between them. CDR3 size: 14 residues. Germline assignment: CDR1 GTSNPN and CDR2 SVGIG (reference sequence). CDR3 nucleotide sequence: TGTGCCTGGAGTCCCGGGAAGGGCAATCAGCCCCAGCATTTT. As protein: CAWSPGKGNQPQHF.

The DNA for the CDR3 is TGTGCCAGCTCACCACCGAATCTCCCGGGCTCTGGAAACACCATATATTTT. This gives the protein CASSPPNLPGSGNTIYF. This chain joins TRBV18 and TRBJ1-3; D ambiguous. Trimming left V 0 bases short and J 0 bases short, with 12 bases between. CDR3 length: 17 residues. Germline CDR1 is KGHSH and CDR2 is LQKENI.

V usage is TRBV5-1 and J usage is TRBJ1-4; 7 nucleotides line up with TRBD1. The CDR3 contains 15 residues. Germline-derived CDR1 and CDR2 are SGHRS and YFSETQ. After removal of 6 bases from V and 6 bases from J, the junction contained 11 bases not matched to a gene. CDR3 bases: TGCGCCAGCAAGGAAGGGGGCACCTCCTATGAAAAACTGTTTTTT. Translating it yields CASKEGGTSYEKLFF. The full variable domain, with the rest looked up from reference TRBV5-1 and TRBJ1-4, is KAGVTQTPRYLIKTRGQQVTLSCSPISGHRSVSWYQQTPGQGLQFLFEYFSETQRNKGNFPGRFSGRQFSNSRSEMNVSTLELGDSALYLCASKEGGTSYEKLFFGSGTQLSVL.